This T cell receptor (beta chain) appears in the sequencing data of a study of blood T cell repertoires in COVID-19. Background on the study: From the United States, Italy and Spain came samples of acute and convalescent COVID-19.

Clones were sequenced by immunoSEQ multiplex PCR, and TCRdb holds only the in-frame ones, with some missing. Among roughly 330,000 clones listed, around 90% were seen once. The specimen was peripheral blood. The sequence was obtained from a man younger than 40 with COVID-19, enrolled during active disease.

The CDR3 nucleotides are TGTGCCATCAGTGAGTCGCTTGCGGGTTTCTACGAGCAGTACTTC. It specifies CAISESLAGFYEQYF. The J gene is TRBJ2-7, the V gene TRBV10-3; D may be TRBD2 (5 bases). This CDR3 spans 15 amino acids. Germline V gene lookup returns CDR1 ENHRY and CDR2 SYGVKD. V lost 0 bases, J lost 3 bases, and 12 bases lay in between.